The next 10 T cell receptor beta chains were all read from a single sample in a study of beta chain features in type 1 diabetes (dated by TCRdb to about 2018). The library was made by the immunoSEQ multiplex PCR assay. The High Capacity cDNA Reverse Transcription Kit was used to reverse transcribe all of the isolated RNA, meaning that expressed TCRB transcripts were what got sequenced. Here the immuneACCESS table is served through TCRdb, limited to in-frame sequences with V and J called. Missing clones are a known gap in these copies; in checked studies unresolved V genes cover under half, and the rest lacks a known reason. The sample table records hundreds of thousands of clones; about 16% of these occur just once. The biggest ten clones account for approximately 0.093% of the sample. Sequenced: naive CD4+ T cells from blood. The cell subset or site label on this specimen signifies: true naive CD4+ T cells. The origin of the receptors is a man aged 18 to 35 in good health.

V and J are TRBV28 and TRBJ1-2, with 8 positions matching TRBD1. The V gene end was trimmed by 4 bases and the J gene end by 3 bases; junction bases not matched to a gene: 4. Germline CDR1 is MDHEN and CDR2 is SYDVKM. The CDR3 length is 14 residues. In DNA form, the CDR3 reads TGTGCCAGCAGTTCTAGACAGGGGCACTATGGCTACACCTTC. Encoded protein: CASSSRQGHYGYTF.

The V and J genes are TRBV29-1 and TRBJ1-1; unclear D gene. Germline V lookup: CDR1 SQVTM, CDR2 ANQGSEA. This CDR3 comprises 13 residues. Trimming left V 2 bases short and J 1 base short, with 8 bases between. As DNA, the CDR3 is TGCAGCGTTGAACTACAGTCGAACACTGAAGCTTTCTTT. This codes for CSVELQSNTEAFF.

The chain couples TRBV9 to TRBJ1-1; the match to TRBD1 covers 7 bases. V lost 2 bases and J lost 0; bases outside the gene matches: 16. Germline lookup yields CDR1 SGDLS and CDR2 YYNGEE. The CDR3 has 19 residues. The chain's CDR3 is CASSVRDSQKFYMNTEAFF. Here the CDR3 DNA reads TGTGCCAGCAGCGTGCGGGACAGCCAAAAGTTTTACATGAACACTGAAGCTTTCTTT.

This clone was seen more than once but under ten times. At the DNA level, this CDR3 is encoded by other sequences in the same sample as well. This rearrangement joins TRBV5-6 to TRBJ1-1; no clear D gene. The CDR3 totals 13 residues. The germline V gene has CDR1 SGHDT and CDR2 YYEEEE. V was cut by 0 bases and J by 2 bases, with 5 bases left in between. Here the CDR3 DNA reads TGTGCCAGCAGCTTGGCCGCCAACACTGAAGCTTTCTTT. It translates to CASSLAANTEAFF.

The chain employs TRBV7-8 and TRBJ2-7, with a weak D call TRBD1 (6 bases). V was clipped by 4 bases and J by 2 bases, with 15 bases between them. The CDR3 sequence is 15 residues long. From germline, CDR1 is SGHVS and CDR2 FQNEAQ. This CDR3 reads CASSSVSGVAYEQYF. Written as DNA, the CDR3 is TGTGCCAGCAGCTCAGTTTCAGGGGTAGCCTACGAGCAGTACTTC.

Worth noting for this clone: Other DNA sequences from this sample encode an identical CDR3 as well. The chain has TRBV5-1 and TRBJ1-5; 7 nucleotides match TRBD1. With V trimmed by 4 bases and J by 1 base, 5 bases remained unmatched. CDR1 is SGHRS and CDR2 is YFSETQ in the germline V gene. CDR3 size: 15 residues. This chain's CDR3 is CASSPGQSSNQPQHF. The CDR3 nucleotides read TGCGCCAGCAGCCCGGGACAGAGCAGCAATCAGCCCCAGCATTTT. Full variable domain (missing parts from reference TRBV5-1 and TRBJ1-5): KAGVTQTPRYLIKTRGQQVTLSCSPISGHRSVSWYQQTPGQGLQFLFEYFSETQRNKGNFPGRFSGRQFSNSRSEMNVSTLELGDSALYLCASSPGQSSNQPQHFGDGTRLSIL.

This clone was found a few times. V gene TRBV5-4 combines with J gene TRBJ1-2, with TRBD1 matching over 8 bases. Germline V lookup: CDR1 SGHNT, CDR2 YYREEE (reference sequence). The CDR3 sequence is 16 residues long. V dropped 2 bases and J dropped 0; count of bases not matched to a gene: 6. This CDR3 reads CASSFGQGPPNYGYTF. The CDR3 bases are TGTGCCAGCAGCTTCGGACAGGGCCCTCCTAACTATGGCTACACCTTC.

CDR3 amino acids: CASSSGLAGVTSDTQYF. The DNA of the CDR3 is TGTGCCAGCAGCTCGGGACTAGCGGGGGTAACCTCCGATACGCAGTATTTT. The chain carries TRBV11-3 and TRBJ2-3, with 14 bases fitting TRBD2. Germline V gene data show CDR1 as SGHNT and CDR2 as YENEEA. V lost 4 bases to trimming and J lost 6 bases; unmatched junction nucleotides: 9. The CDR3 covers 17 residues.

The CDR3 loop is CASSREEPLHF. Here the CDR3 DNA reads TGTGCCAGCAGCAGGGAAGAGCCCCTCCACTTT. This sequence joins TRBV28 and TRBJ1-6, with D perhaps matching TRBD1 (5 bases). V lost 6 bases to trimming and J lost 13 bases, with 10 bases between them. The CDR3 contains 11 residues. Germline CDR1 reads MDHEN; CDR2 reads SYDVKM.

The chain uses TRBV4-3 and TRBJ2-2, with D uncertain. Trimming left V 4 bases short and J 5 bases short, with 17 bases between. The CDR3 runs 16 residues. Germline assignment: CDR1 LGHNA and CDR2 YSLEER. CDR3 sequence: CASSLYLSARTGELFF. As DNA, the CDR3 is TGCGCCAGCAGCCTTTACCTTTCGGCGCGGACCGGGGAGCTGTTTTTT.